These T cell receptor beta chains were read from a single sample in a study of beta chain features in type 1 diabetes. TCRdb's table, derived via immunoSEQ multiplex PCR, lists solely in-frame clones and lacks some. This repertoire shows 860,000 or so clones, 17% found once; its top ten account for around 0.02%. Material for sequencing was naive CD4+ T cells from blood. The receptors were sampled from a woman between 18 and 29 years old in good health. CDR3s include the opening cysteine and the closing phenylalanine or tryptophan. A D gene is named only where the DNA matches it firmly. The listing skips clone size in some rows; elsewhere it reads once, few, many or a size class.

clone size: few
J gene: TRBJ2-1
V gene: TRBV5-1
D gene: NA
CDR3 protein: CASRREGRNNEQFF
CDR3 DNA: TGCGCCAGCAGGCGAGAGGGACGGAACAATGAGCAGTTCTTC

clone size: NA
J gene: TRBJ2-2
V gene: TRBV7-2
D gene: TRBD2
CDR3 protein: CASSFSGTSGSTGELFF
CDR3 DNA: TGTGCCAGCAGCTTTTCCGGGACTAGCGGGAGCACCGGGGAGCTGTTTTTT

clone size: NA
J gene: TRBJ2-2
V gene: TRBV6-6
D gene: TRBD1
CDR3 protein: CASSNHQGADTGELFF
CDR3 DNA: TGTGCCAGCAGTAACCATCAGGGGGCGGACACCGGGGAGCTGTTTTTT

clone size: few
J gene: TRBJ2-7
V gene: TRBV4-1
D gene: TRBD2
CDR3 protein: CASSRTGLAESKYF
CDR3 DNA: TGCGCCAGCAGCCGAACGGGACTAGCCGAAAGCAAGTACTTC

clone size: NA
J gene: TRBJ2-3
V gene: TRBV29-1
D gene: TRBD1
CDR3 protein: CSVEGDRGVDTQYF
CDR3 DNA: TGCAGCGTTGAGGGGGACAGGGGAGTGGATACGCAGTATTTT

clone size: NA
J gene: TRBJ2-2
V gene: TRBV28
D gene: NA
CDR3 protein: CASTTAGTNTGELFF
CDR3 DNA: TGTGCCAGCACGACGGCAGGGACGAACACCGGGGAGCTGTTTTTT

clone size: NA
J gene: TRBJ2-3
V gene: TRBV6-5
D gene: NA
CDR3 protein: CASSYSVSTDTQYF
CDR3 DNA: TGTGCCAGCAGTTACTCCGTTTCCACAGATACGCAGTATTTT

clone size: few
J gene: TRBJ1-4
V gene: TRBV28
D gene: NA
CDR3 protein: CASRTPRGTNEKLFF
CDR3 DNA: TGTGCCAGCAGGACACCCAGGGGTACCAATGAAAAACTGTTTTTT

clone size: few
J gene: TRBJ1-4
V gene: TRBV27
D gene: NA
CDR3 protein: CASRGGSGEKLFF
CDR3 DNA: TGTGCCAGCAGGGGGGGATCGGGAGAAAAACTGTTTTTT

clone size: few
J gene: TRBJ1-1
V gene: TRBV5-1
D gene: NA
CDR3 protein: CASSFGEMNTEAFF
CDR3 DNA: TGCGCCAGCAGCTTCGGCGAGATGAACACTGAAGCTTTCTTT

clone size: NA
J gene: TRBJ2-5
V gene: TRBV5-4
D gene: TRBD2
CDR3 protein: CASSRGLAGEETQYF
CDR3 DNA: TGTGCCAGCAGCCGAGGACTAGCGGGAGAAGAGACCCAGTACTTC

clone size: few
J gene: TRBJ1-4
V gene: TRBV4-1
D gene: NA
CDR3 protein: CASSQVSGYREKLFF
CDR3 DNA: TGCGCCAGCAGCCAAGTTTCGGGGTACAGGGAAAAACTGTTTTTT

clone size: NA
J gene: TRBJ2-7
V gene: TRBV4-2
D gene: TRBD1
CDR3 protein: CASSQAGTDIYEQYF
CDR3 DNA: TGTGCCAGCAGCCAAGCCGGGACAGACATTTACGAGCAGTACTTC

clone size: NA
J gene: TRBJ2-1
V gene: TRBV7-3
D gene: TRBD2
CDR3 protein: CTSSLVGLAGNNEQFF
CDR3 DNA: TGTACCAGCAGCTTAGTGGGACTAGCGGGAAACAATGAGCAGTTCTTC

clone size: NA
J gene: TRBJ2-3
V gene: TRBV5-1
D gene: TRBD2
CDR3 protein: CASQVTSGIHTDTQYF
CDR3 DNA: TGCGCCAGCCAAGTAACTAGCGGGATCCACACAGATACGCAGTATTTT

clone size: NA
J gene: TRBJ2-5
V gene: TRBV18
D gene: NA
CDR3 protein: CASSPDRGGKTQYF
CDR3 DNA: TGTGCCAGCTCACCAGACAGGGGAGGGAAGACCCAGTACTTC

clone size: few
J gene: TRBJ2-1
V gene: TRBV7-3
D gene: NA
CDR3 protein: CASSPFPGSYNEQFF
CDR3 DNA: TGTGCCAGCAGCCCGTTCCCGGGAAGCTACAATGAGCAGTTCTTC

clone size: NA
J gene: TRBJ2-1
V gene: TRBV28
D gene: TRBD1
CDR3 protein: CASSNLGQGYNEQFF
CDR3 DNA: TGTGCCAGCAGTAACCTGGGACAGGGGTACAATGAGCAGTTCTTC

clone size: NA
J gene: TRBJ2-7
V gene: TRBV2
D gene: TRBD2
CDR3 protein: CASTPGTSGRSYEQYF
CDR3 DNA: TGTGCCAGCACCCCAGGGACTAGCGGGAGGTCCTACGAGCAGTACTTC

clone size: few
J gene: TRBJ2-1
V gene: TRBV11-2
D gene: TRBD2
CDR3 protein: CASSPEVSGRGNEQFF
CDR3 DNA: TGTGCCAGCAGCCCCGAGGTTAGCGGGAGAGGGAATGAGCAGTTCTTC

clone size: NA
J gene: TRBJ1-1
V gene: TRBV18
D gene: NA
CDR3 protein: CASSPEGGNTEAFF
CDR3 DNA: TGTGCCAGCTCACCCGAGGGGGGGAACACTGAAGCTTTCTTT

clone size: NA
J gene: TRBJ1-5
V gene: TRBV6-6
D gene: NA
CDR3 protein: CASSYKGLVAHF
CDR3 DNA: TGTGCCAGCAGTTACAAAGGGCTCGTTGCACATTTT

clone size: NA
J gene: TRBJ2-7
V gene: TRBV5-1
D gene: NA
CDR3 protein: CASISYQGCEQYF
CDR3 DNA: TGCGCCAGCATATCCTACCAGGGTTGCGAGCAGTACTTC

clone size: NA
J gene: TRBJ2-1
V gene: TRBV7-9
D gene: TRBD2
CDR3 protein: CASSLGTSAENEQFF
CDR3 DNA: TGTGCCAGCAGCTTAGGTACTAGCGCGGAGAATGAGCAGTTCTTC

clone size: NA
J gene: TRBJ2-4
V gene: TRBV28
D gene: TRBD1
CDR3 protein: CASTNRDRGQIGIQYF
CDR3 DNA: TGTGCCAGCACTAACCGGGACAGGGGGCAAATTGGGATTCAGTACTTC

clone size: NA
J gene: TRBJ2-2
V gene: TRBV9
D gene: NA
CDR3 protein: CASSHNTGELFF
CDR3 DNA: TGTGCCAGCAGCCATAACACCGGGGAGCTGTTTTTT

clone size: NA
J gene: TRBJ2-7
V gene: TRBV27
D gene: NA
CDR3 protein: CASWPTSHSYEQYF
CDR3 DNA: TGTGCCTCCTGGCCGACTTCGCACTCCTACGAGCAGTACTTC

clone size: few
J gene: TRBJ2-4
V gene: TRBV4-2
D gene: NA
CDR3 protein: CASGAPGRPGIGTKNIQYF
CDR3 DNA: TGTGCCAGCGGGGCTCCGGGTCGCCCGGGTATCGGGACCAAAAACATTCAGTACTTC

clone size: NA
J gene: TRBJ2-1
V gene: TRBV18
D gene: TRBD2
CDR3 protein: CASSPPLLAGGSNEQFF
CDR3 DNA: TGTGCCAGCTCACCACCGTTGCTAGCGGGAGGCAGCAATGAGCAGTTCTTC

clone size: few
J gene: TRBJ1-5
V gene: TRBV4-1
D gene: NA
CDR3 protein: CASSQAGLSQPQHF
CDR3 DNA: TGCGCCAGCAGCCAAGCGGGCTTAAGTCAGCCCCAGCATTTT

clone size: once
J gene: TRBJ2-1
V gene: TRBV5-1
D gene: TRBD1
CDR3 protein: CASSFDREIPGNEQFF
CDR3 DNA: TGCGCCAGCAGCTTTGACAGGGAAATTCCGGGCAATGAGCAGTTCTTC

clone size: NA
J gene: TRBJ1-1
V gene: TRBV6-5
D gene: TRBD1
CDR3 protein: CASSYSSGTGTSEAFF
CDR3 DNA: TGTGCCAGCAGTTACTCATCTGGGACAGGGACTTCTGAAGCTTTCTTT

clone size: few
J gene: TRBJ2-7
V gene: TRBV21-1
D gene: NA
CDR3 protein: CARRGQGNEQYF
CDR3 DNA: TGTGCCAGACGGGGACAGGGCAACGAGCAGTACTTC

clone size: NA
J gene: TRBJ2-1
V gene: TRBV2
D gene: NA
CDR3 protein: CASAPWARVYNEQFF
CDR3 DNA: TGTGCCAGCGCCCCCTGGGCGAGGGTATACAATGAGCAGTTCTTC

clone size: NA
J gene: TRBJ2-5
V gene: TRBV6-5
D gene: TRBD2
CDR3 protein: CASRGTSVLETQYF
CDR3 DNA: TGTGCCAGCCGAGGGACTAGCGTTTTGGAGACCCAGTACTTC

clone size: few
J gene: TRBJ2-7
V gene: TRBV5-1
D gene: TRBD1
CDR3 protein: CASSLAATGVRYEQYF
CDR3 DNA: TGCGCCAGCAGCTTGGCCGCGACAGGGGTAAGATACGAGCAGTACTTC

clone size: NA
J gene: TRBJ2-4
V gene: TRBV6-5
D gene: TRBD2
CDR3 protein: CASSYIIGGDQYF
CDR3 DNA: TGTGCCAGCAGTTACATCATCGGGGGGGATCAGTACTTC

clone size: few
J gene: TRBJ2-7
V gene: TRBV5-6
D gene: TRBD1
CDR3 protein: CASSETGSLYEQYF
CDR3 DNA: TGTGCCAGCAGCGAGACAGGGTCCCTCTACGAGCAGTACTTC

clone size: NA
J gene: TRBJ1-2
V gene: TRBV29-1
D gene: NA
CDR3 protein: CSEGSSRRNYGYTF
CDR3 DNA: TGCAGCGAGGGATCTTCTCGCAGAAACTATGGCTACACCTTC

clone size: few
J gene: TRBJ1-4
V gene: TRBV11-2
D gene: TRBD1
CDR3 protein: CASSSGFTGGSEKLFF
CDR3 DNA: TGTGCCAGCAGCTCGGGATTCACAGGGGGAAGTGAAAAACTGTTTTTT

clone size: NA
J gene: TRBJ2-6
V gene: TRBV7-9
D gene: TRBD1
CDR3 protein: CASRNNYRGFSGANVLTF
CDR3 DNA: TGTGCCAGCAGAAACAACTACAGGGGATTCTCTGGGGCCAACGTCCTGACTTTC

clone size: few
J gene: TRBJ2-5
V gene: TRBV2
D gene: NA
CDR3 protein: CASSWDGQETQYF
CDR3 DNA: TGTGCCAGCAGTTGGGACGGCCAAGAGACCCAGTACTTC

clone size: few
J gene: TRBJ2-2
V gene: TRBV7-2
D gene: NA
CDR3 protein: CASSLLASGELFF
CDR3 DNA: TGTGCCAGCAGCTTACTAGCTTCCGGGGAGCTGTTTTTT

clone size: few
J gene: TRBJ2-3
V gene: TRBV29-1
D gene: NA
CDR3 protein: CSVGHGTDTQYF
CDR3 DNA: TGCAGCGTTGGACACGGCACAGATACGCAGTATTTT